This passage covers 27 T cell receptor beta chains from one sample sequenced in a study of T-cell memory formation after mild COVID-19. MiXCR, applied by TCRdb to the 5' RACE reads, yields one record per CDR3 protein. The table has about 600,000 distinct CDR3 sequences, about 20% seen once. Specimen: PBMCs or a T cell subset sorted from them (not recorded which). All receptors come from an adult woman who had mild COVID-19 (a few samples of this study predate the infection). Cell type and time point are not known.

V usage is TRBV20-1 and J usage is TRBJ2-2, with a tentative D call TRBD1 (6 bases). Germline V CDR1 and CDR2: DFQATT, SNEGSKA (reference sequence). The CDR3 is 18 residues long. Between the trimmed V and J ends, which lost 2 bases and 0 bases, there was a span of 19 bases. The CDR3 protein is CSARHRDTTAANTGELFF. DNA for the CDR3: TGCAGTGCTAGACACCGGGACACCACAGCCGCGAACACCGGGGAGCTGTTTTTT.

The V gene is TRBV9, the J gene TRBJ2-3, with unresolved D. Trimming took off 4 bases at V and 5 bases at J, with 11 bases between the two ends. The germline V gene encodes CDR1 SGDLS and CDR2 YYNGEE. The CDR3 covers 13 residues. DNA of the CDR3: TGTGCCAGCAGCTCCTCCGTGCGAGATACGCAGTATTTT. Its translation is CASSSSVRDTQYF.

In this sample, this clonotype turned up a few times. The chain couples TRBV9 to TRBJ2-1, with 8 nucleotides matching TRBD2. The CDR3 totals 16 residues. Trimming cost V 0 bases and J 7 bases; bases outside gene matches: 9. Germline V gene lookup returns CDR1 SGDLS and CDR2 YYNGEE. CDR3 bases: TGTGCCAGCAGCGTAGAATCAGCGGGGGTTGGGAATGAGCAGTTCTTC. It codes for CASSVESAGVGNEQFF.

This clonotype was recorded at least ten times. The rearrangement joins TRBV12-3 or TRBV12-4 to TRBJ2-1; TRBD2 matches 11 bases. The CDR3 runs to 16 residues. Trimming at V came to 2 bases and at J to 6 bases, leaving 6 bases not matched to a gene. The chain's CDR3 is CASSLKTSGRPNEQFF. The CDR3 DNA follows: TGTGCCAGCAGTTTAAAAACTAGCGGGAGACCCAATGAGCAGTTCTTC.

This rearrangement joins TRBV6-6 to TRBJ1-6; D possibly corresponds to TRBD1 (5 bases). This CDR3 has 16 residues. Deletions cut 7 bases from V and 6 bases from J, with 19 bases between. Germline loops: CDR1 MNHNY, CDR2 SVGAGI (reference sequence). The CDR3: CASTQAGAAGNSPLHF. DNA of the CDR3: TGTGCCAGCACCCAAGCTGGGGCGGCGGGTAATTCACCCCTCCACTTT.

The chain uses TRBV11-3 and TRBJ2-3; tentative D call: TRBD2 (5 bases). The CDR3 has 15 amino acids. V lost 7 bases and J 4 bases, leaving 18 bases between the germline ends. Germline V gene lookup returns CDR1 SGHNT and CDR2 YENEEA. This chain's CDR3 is CASTTLGVVPDTQYF. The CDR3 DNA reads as TGTGCCAGCACTACCCTCGGGGTAGTTCCAGATACGCAGTATTTT.

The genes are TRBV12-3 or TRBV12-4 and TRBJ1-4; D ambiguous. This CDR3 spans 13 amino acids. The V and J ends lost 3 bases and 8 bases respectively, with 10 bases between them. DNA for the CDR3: TGTGCCAGCAGTTTGAGGTTTGGGGAAAAACTGTTTTTT. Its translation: CASSLRFGEKLFF.

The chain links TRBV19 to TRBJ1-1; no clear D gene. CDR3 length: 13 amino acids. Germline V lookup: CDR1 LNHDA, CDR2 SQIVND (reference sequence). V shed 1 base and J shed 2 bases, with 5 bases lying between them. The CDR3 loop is CASSIVLNTEAFF. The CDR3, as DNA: TGTGCCAGTAGTATAGTACTCAACACTGAAGCTTTCTTT.

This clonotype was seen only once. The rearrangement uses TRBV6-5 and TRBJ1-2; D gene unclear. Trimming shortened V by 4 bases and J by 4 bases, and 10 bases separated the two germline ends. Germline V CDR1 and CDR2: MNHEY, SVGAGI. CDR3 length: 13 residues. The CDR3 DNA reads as TGTGCCAGCAGTTTGAGAACAGCCTATGGCTACACCTTC. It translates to CASSLRTAYGYTF.

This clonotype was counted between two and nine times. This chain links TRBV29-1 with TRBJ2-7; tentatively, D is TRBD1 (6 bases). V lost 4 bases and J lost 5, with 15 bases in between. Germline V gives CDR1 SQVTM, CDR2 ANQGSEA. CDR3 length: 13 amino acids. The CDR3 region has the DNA TGCAGCGTTGGGAAAGGGGGAGCGAACGAGCAGTACTTC. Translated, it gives CSVGKGGANEQYF.

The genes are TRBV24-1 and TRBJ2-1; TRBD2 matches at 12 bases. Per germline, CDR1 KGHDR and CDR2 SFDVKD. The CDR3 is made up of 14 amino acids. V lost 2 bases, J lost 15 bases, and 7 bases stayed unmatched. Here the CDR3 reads CATSDSGLAGSSFF. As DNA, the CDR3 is TGTGCCACCAGTGATTCAGGACTAGCGGGAAGCTCGTTCTTC.

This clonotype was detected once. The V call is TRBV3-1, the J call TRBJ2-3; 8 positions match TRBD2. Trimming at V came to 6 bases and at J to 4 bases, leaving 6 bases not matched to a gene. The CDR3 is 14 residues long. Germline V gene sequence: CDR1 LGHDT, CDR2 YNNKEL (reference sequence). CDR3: CASRYSGSPDTQYF. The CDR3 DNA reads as TGTGCCAGCAGATACAGCGGGAGCCCAGATACGCAGTATTTT.

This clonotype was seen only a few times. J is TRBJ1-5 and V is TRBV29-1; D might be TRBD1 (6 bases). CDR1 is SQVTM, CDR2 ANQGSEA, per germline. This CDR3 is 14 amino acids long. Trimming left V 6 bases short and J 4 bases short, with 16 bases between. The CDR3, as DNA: TGCAGCGTCAAGGAGGGGGGTCTAAATCAGCCCCAGCATTTT. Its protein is CSVKEGGLNQPQHF.

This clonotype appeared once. CDR3 region: CASSIGGQVSAFF. The CDR3 DNA reads as TGTGCCAGTAGTATTGGCGGACAGGTCAGCGCTTTCTTT. V usage is TRBV19 and J usage is TRBJ1-1; 7 positions match TRBD1. This CDR3 spans 13 amino acids. CDR1 and CDR2 from the germline V gene are LNHDA and SQIVND (reference sequence). The trim removed 3 bases at V and 11 bases at J, leaving 9 bases unmatched.

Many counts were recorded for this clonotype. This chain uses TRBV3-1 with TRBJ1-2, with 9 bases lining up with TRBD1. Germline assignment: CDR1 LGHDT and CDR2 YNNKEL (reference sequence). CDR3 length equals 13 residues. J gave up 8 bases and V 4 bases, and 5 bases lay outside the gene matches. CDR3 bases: TGTGCCAGCAGCCTGACAGGGGGAGACGGCTACACCTTC. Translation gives CASSLTGGDGYTF. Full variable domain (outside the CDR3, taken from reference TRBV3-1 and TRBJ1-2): DTAVSQTPKYLVTQMGNDKSIKCEQNLGHDTMYWYKQDSKKFLKIMFSYNNKELIINETVPNRFSPKSPDKAHLNLHINSLELGDSAVYFCASSLTGGDGYTFGSGTRLTVV.

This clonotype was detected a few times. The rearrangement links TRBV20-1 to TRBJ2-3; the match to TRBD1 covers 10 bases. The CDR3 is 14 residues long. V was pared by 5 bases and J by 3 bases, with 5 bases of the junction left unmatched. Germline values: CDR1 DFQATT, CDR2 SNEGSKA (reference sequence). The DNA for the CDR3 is TGCAGTGCTTTCGACAGGGGGCGAACAGATACGCAGTATTTT. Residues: CSAFDRGRTDTQYF.

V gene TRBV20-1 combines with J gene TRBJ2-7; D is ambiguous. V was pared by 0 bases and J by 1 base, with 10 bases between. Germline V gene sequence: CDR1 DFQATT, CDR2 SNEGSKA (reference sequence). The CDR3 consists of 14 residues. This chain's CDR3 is CSARDSSLSYEQYF. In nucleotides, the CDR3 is TGCAGTGCTAGAGATAGCAGCCTGTCCTACGAGCAGTACTTC.

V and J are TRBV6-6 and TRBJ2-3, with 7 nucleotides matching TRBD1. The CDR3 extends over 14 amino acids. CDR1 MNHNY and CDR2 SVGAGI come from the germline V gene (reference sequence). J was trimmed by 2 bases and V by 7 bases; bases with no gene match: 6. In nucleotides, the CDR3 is TGTGCCAGCAAGAGAGGGGGCCTCACAGATACGCAGTATTTT. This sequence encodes CASKRGGLTDTQYF.

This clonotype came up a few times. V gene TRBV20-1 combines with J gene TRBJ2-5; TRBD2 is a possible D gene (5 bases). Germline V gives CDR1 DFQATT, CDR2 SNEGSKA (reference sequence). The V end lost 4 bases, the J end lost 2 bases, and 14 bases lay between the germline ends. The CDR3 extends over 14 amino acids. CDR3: CSAMFSRAQETQYF. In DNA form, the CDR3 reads TGCAGTGCTATGTTCTCGCGGGCACAAGAGACCCAGTACTTC.

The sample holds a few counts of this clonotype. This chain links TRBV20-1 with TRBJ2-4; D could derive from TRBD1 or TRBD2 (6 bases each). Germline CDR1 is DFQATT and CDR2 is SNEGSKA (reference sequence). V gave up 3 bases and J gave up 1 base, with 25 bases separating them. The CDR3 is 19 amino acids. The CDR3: CSARTPGAEGGFAKNIQYF. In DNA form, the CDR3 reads TGCAGTGCTAGGACACCGGGAGCCGAGGGGGGATTTGCCAAAAACATTCAGTACTTC.

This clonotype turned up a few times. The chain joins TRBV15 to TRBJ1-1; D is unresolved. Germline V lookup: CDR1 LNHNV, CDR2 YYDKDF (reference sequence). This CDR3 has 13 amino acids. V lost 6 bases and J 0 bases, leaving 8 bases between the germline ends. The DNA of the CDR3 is TGTGCCACCAGGCCACGGTTGAACACTGAAGCTTTCTTT. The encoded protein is CATRPRLNTEAFF.

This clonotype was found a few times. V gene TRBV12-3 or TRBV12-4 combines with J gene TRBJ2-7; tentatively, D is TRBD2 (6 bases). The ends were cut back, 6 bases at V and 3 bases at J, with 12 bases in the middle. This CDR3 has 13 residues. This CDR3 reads CASRGLDDYEQYF. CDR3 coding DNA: TGTGCCAGCAGGGGACTTGACGACTACGAGCAGTACTTC.

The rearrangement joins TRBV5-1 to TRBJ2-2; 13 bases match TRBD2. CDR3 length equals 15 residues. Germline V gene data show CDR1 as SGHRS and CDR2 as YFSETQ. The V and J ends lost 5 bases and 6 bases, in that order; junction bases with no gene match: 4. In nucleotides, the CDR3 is TGCGCCAGCAGGGGAGGACTAGCGGGAGCCGGGGAGCTGTTTTTT. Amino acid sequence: CASRGGLAGAGELFF. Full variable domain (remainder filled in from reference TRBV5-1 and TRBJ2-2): KAGVTQTPRYLIKTRGQQVTLSCSPISGHRSVSWYQQTPGQGLQFLFEYFSETQRNKGNFPGRFSGRQFSNSRSEMNVSTLELGDSALYLCASRGGLAGAGELFFGEGSRLTVL.

CDR3 bases: TGTGCCAGCAGTCATTCCTCAGCGGGACCCACAGATACGCAGTATTTT. Protein product: CASSHSSAGPTDTQYF. The chain is built from TRBV9 and TRBJ2-3; TRBD2 matches 7 bases. CDR1 and CDR2 from the germline V gene are SGDLS and YYNGEE. The CDR3 is made up of 16 amino acids. V lost 5 bases to trimming and J lost 2 bases; unmatched junction nucleotides: 11. Supplemented by reference TRBV9 and TRBJ2-3, the full variable domain reads DSGVTQTPKHLITATGQRVTLRCSPRSGDLSVYWYQQSLDQGLQFLIQYYNGEERAKGNILERFSAQQFPDLHSELNLSSLELGDSALYFCASSHSSAGPTDTQYFGPGTRLTVL.

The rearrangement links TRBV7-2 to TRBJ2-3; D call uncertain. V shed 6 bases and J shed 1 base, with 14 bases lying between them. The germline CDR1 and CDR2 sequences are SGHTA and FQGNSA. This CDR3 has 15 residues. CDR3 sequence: CASSLLVSGTDTQYF. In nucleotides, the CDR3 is TGTGCCAGCAGTTTACTGGTGTCGGGCACAGATACGCAGTATTTT.

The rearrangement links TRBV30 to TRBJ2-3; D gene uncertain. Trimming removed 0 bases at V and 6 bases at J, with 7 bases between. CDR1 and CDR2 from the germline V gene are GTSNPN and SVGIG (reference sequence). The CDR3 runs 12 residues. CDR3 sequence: CAWSVNFDTQYF. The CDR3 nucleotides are TGTGCCTGGAGTGTTAATTTTGATACGCAGTATTTT.

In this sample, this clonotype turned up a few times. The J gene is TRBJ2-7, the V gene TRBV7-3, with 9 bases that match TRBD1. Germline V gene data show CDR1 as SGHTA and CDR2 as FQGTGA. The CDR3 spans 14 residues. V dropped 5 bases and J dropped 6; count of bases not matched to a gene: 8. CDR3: CASSLGGQGTEQYF. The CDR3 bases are TGTGCCAGCAGCCTAGGTGGACAGGGGACCGAGCAGTACTTC.